This T cell receptor beta chain is drawn from a study of coeliac disease. Looking at the study overall: Disease groups: newly diagnosed active, refractory type I, gluten-free-diet controlled.

Produced via immunoSEQ multiplex PCR; TCRdb's table is partial and in-frame only. This table has 3,000 to 4,000 clones, about two thirds appearing once. For this clone: Its antigen is as yet unknown.

One frozen roughly 540,000-cell aliquot per fraction was sequenced. Trimming left V 1 base short and J 4 bases short, with 14 bases between. The CDR3 has 15 amino acids. Points from the study as a whole: Unbiased detection of gliadin-specific T cells was judged not feasible with this approach.

The chain uses TRBV5-3 and TRBJ1-1; no definite D call. TRBV5-3 is an ORF, with its function uncertain. Sequencing input: intraepithelial lymphocytes from the gut. The source of this sequence is a man younger than 30 with celiac disease on a gluten-free diet. CDR3: CARSLRVAGSTEAFF. The CDR3 DNA is TGTGCCAGAAGCTTGAGGGTCGCGGGAAGCACTGAAGCTTTCTTT.